This TCR beta chain comes out of a study of a mutant IDH1 vaccine in newly diagnosed glioma. Study details: Patients received vaccination from 4-6 weeks after radiotherapy alone, or with temozolomide cycles.

Comment on this clone: Its target is not known.

Only in-frame clones appear in the TCRdb table, and some are missing; sequencing was by immunoSEQ multiplex PCR. The table lists over 50,000 clones, 85% to 90% of them singletons, with about 4.6% in the top ten. The time point is: week 5, during vaccination. Every vaccination contained 300 ug of the mutant IDH1 20-mer peptide and was paired with topical imiquimod. CDR1 and CDR2 from the germline V gene are MNHNS and SASEGT. V lost 4 bases to trimming and J lost 3 bases, with 15 bases between them. The CDR3 runs 15 residues. The origin of this receptor is a woman between 35 and 50 years old with glioma. Sequenced material: PBMCs, taken from a glioma patient whose treatment included an IDH1 peptide vaccine. This sequence joins TRBV6-1 and TRBJ2-5; D gene unclear. CDR3 DNA: TGTGCCAGCAGTGCTCTGTTTGGTTCAAAAGAGACCCAGTACTTC. Translated, it gives CASSALFGSKETQYF.